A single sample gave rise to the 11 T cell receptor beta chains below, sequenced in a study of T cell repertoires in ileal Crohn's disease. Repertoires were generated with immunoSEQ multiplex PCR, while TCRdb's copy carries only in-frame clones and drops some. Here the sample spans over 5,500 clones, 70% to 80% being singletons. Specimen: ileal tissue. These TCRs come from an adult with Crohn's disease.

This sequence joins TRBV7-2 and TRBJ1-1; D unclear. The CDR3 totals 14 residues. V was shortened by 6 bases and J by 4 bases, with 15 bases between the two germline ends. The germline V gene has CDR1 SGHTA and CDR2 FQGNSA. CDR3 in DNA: TGTGCCAGCAGTTTCGGAGGGTTCGCCACTGAAGCTTTCTTT. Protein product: CASSFGGFATEAFF.

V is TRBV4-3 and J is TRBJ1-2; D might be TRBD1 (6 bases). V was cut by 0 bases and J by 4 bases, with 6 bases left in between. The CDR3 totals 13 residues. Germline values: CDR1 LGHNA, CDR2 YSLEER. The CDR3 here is CASSQEGGYGYTF. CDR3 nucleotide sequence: TGCGCCAGCAGCCAAGAAGGGGGCTATGGCTACACCTTC.

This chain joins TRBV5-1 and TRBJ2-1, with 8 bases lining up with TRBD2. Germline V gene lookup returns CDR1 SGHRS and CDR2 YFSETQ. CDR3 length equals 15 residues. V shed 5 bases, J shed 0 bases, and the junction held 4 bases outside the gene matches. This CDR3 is CASRLAGSSYNEQFF. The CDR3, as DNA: TGCGCCAGCAGATTAGCGGGGAGCTCCTACAATGAGCAGTTCTTC.

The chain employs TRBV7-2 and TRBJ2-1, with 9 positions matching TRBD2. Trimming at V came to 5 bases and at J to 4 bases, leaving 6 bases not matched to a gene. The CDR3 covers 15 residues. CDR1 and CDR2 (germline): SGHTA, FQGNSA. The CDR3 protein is CASSRRLAEYNEQFF. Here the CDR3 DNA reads TGTGCCAGCAGCCGGCGACTAGCGGAGTACAATGAGCAGTTCTTC.

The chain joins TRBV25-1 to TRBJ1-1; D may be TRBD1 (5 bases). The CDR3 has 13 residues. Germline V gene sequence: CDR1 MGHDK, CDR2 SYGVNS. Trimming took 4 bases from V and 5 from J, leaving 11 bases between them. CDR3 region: CASSARRGTEAFF. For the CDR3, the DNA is TGTGCCAGCAGTGCCAGGCGGGGGACTGAAGCTTTCTTT.

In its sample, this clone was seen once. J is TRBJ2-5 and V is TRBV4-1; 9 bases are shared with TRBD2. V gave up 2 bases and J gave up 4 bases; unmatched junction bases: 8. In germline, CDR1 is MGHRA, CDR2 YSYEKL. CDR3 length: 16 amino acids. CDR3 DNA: TGCGCCAGCAGCCAACTGGGTAGCGGGAGTGGAGAGACCCAGTACTTC. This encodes CASSQLGSGSGETQYF.

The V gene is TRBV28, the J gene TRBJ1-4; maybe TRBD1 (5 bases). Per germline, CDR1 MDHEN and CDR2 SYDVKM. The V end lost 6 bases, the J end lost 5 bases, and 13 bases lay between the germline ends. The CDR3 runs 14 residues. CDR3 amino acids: CASRVQVGNEKLFF. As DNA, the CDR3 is TGTGCCAGCAGGGTACAGGTGGGGAATGAAAAACTGTTTTTT.

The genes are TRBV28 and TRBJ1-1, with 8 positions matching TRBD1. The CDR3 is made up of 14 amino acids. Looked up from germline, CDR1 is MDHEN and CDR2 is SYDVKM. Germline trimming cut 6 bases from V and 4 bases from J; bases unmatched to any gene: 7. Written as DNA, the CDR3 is TGTGCCAGCAGAACGTTACAGGGGGGCACTGAAGCTTTCTTT. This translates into CASRTLQGGTEAFF. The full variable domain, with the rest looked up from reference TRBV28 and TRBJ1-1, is DVKVTQSSRYLVKRTGEKVFLECVQDMDHENMFWYRQDPGLGLRLIYFSYDVKMKEKGDIPEGYSVSREKKERFSLILESASTNQTSMYLCASRTLQGGTEAFFGQGTRLTVV.

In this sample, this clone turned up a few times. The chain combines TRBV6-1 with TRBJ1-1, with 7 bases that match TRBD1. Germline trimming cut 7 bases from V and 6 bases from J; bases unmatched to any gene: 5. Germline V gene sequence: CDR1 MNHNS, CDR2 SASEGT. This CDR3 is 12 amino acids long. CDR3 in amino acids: CASKQGTPEAFF. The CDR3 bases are TGTGCCAGCAAACAGGGGACCCCTGAAGCTTTCTTT.

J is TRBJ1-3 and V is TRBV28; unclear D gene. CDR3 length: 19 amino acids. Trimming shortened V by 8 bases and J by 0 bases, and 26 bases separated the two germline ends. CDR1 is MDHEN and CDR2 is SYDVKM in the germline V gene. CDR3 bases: TGTGCCAGCCTGGGCCGGGATGCCATGTCAGTTTTCTCTGGAAACACCATATATTTT. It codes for CASLGRDAMSVFSGNTIYF. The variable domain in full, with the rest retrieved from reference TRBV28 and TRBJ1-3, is DVKVTQSSRYLVKRTGEKVFLECVQDMDHENMFWYRQDPGLGLRLIYFSYDVKMKEKGDIPEGYSVSREKKERFSLILESASTNQTSMYLCASLGRDAMSVFSGNTIYFGEGSWLTVV.

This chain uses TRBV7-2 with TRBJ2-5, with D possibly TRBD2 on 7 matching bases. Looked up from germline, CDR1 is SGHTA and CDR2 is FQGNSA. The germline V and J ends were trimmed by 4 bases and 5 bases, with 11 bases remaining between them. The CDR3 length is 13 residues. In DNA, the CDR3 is TGTGCCAGCAGCTCACAGGGAGGGGAGACCCAGTACTTC. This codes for CASSSQGGETQYF.